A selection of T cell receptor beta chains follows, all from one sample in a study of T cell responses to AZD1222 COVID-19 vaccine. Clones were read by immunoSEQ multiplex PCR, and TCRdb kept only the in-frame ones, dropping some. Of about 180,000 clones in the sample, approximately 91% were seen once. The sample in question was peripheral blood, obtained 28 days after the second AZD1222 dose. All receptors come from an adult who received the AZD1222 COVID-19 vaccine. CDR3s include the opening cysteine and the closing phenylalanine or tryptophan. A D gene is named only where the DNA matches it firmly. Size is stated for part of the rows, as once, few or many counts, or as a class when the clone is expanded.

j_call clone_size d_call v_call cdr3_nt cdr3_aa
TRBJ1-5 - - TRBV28 TGTGCCAGCAGTTTATCCGGGATGGGTAATCAGCCCCAGCATTTT CASSLSGMGNQPQHF
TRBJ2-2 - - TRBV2 TGTGCCAGCAGTGACACCTACTCGGGTTCCCCCCGGGAGCTGTTTTTT CASSDTYSGSPRELFF
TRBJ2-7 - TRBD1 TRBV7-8 TGTGCCAGCAGGTACCTCCCCGACAGGGATCTCGAGCAGTACTTC CASRYLPDRDLEQYF
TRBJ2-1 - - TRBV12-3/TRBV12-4 TGTGCCAGCAGTTTAGGCAATGAGCAGTTCTTC CASSLGNEQFF
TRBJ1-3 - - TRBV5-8 TGTGCCAGCAGCTCGACGGTGAGCTCTGGAAACACCATATATTTT CASSSTVSSGNTIYF
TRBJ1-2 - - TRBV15 TGTGCCACCAGCAGAGATCGGGGGATAGGCGGCTACACCTTC CATSRDRGIGGYTF
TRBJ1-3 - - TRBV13 TGTGCCAGCAGCCCGGACAGCTCTGGAAACACCATATATTTT CASSPDSSGNTIYF
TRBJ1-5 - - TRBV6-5 TGTGCCAGCAGCGCGACAGAGATTAGCAATCAGCCCCAGCATTTT CASSATEISNQPQHF
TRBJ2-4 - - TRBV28 - CASSSSGGPDIQYF
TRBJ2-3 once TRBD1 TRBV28 TGTGCCAGCAGCTGGGACAGGGGTGGTACAGATACGCAGTATTTT CASSWDRGGTDTQYF
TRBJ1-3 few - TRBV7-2 TGTGCCAGCAGCAAAGGGGGCTCTGGAAACACCATATATTTT CASSKGGSGNTIYF
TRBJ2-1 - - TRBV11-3 TGTGCCAGCAGCTTAGATGGGGGCGCGGCCAATGGTCACAATGAGCAGTTCTTC CASSLDGGAANGHNEQFF
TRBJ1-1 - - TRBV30 TGTGCCTGGGTTTTTTTTGCTGAAGCTTTCTTT CAWVFFAEAFF
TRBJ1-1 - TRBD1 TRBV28 TGTGCCAGCAGGGTAACGGACAGGGGAAACACTGAAGCTTTCTTT CASRVTDRGNTEAFF
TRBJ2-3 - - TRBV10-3 TGTGCCATCAGTGAGGCACATATGGCAGCTGCAGATACGCAGTATTTT CAISEAHMAAADTQYF
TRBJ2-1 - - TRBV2 TGTGCCAGCAGAGAACCCTCGACAGCTTCAACCTACAATGAGCAGTTCTTC CASREPSTASTYNEQFF
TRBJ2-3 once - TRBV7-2 TGTGCCAGCAGCTTAGAATCTAGCGATGGCACAGATACGCAGTATTTT CASSLESSDGTDTQYF
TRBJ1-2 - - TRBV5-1 TGCGCCAGCAGCGTAGGCCAGGAAACCCTAGCTAACTATGGCTACACCTTC CASSVGQETLANYGYTF
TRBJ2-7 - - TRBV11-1 TGTGCCAGCAGCTTAGGGGAGTTGGATTACGAGCAGTACTTC CASSLGELDYEQYF
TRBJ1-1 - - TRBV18 TGTGCCAGCTCACCAGGTAACAGAAACACTGAAGCTTTCTTT CASSPGNRNTEAFF
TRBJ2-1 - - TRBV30 TGTGCCTGGAGTATCTCGGAGGGGTACAATGAGCAGTTCTTC CAWSISEGYNEQFF
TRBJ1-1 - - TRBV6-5 TGTGCCAGCAGTTACAGGCACATGAACACTGAAGCTTTCTTT CASSYRHMNTEAFF
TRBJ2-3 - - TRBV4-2 TGTGCCAGCAGCCGAGGGCTATCAAGCACAGATACGCAGTATTTT CASSRGLSSTDTQYF
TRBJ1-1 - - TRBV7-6 TGTGCCAGCAGCTTAGGTCTAGGTATCATGAACACTGAAGCTTTCTTT CASSLGLGIMNTEAFF
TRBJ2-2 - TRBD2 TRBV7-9 TGTGCCAGCAGCCCAACGACTAGCGGGAGCCCGTTAGGAGGGGAGCTGTTTTTT CASSPTTSGSPLGGELFF
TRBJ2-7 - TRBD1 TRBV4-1 TGCGCCAGCAGCCGGGCGGGACAGGGCAACGAGCAGTACTTC CASSRAGQGNEQYF
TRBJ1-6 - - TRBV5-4 TGTGCCAGCAGTTTCGAAGGGCCGCGGGGAAATTCACCCCTCCACTTT CASSFEGPRGNSPLHF